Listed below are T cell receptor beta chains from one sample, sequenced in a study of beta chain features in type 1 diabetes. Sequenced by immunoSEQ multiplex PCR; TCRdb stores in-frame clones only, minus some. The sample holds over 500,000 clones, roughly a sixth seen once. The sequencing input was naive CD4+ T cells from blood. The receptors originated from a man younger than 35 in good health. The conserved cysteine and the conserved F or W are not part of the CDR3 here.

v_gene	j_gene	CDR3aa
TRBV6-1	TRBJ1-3	ASRATGGSGNTIY
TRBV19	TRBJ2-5	ASRDRGETQY
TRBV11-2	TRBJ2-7	ASSLSGTGAYEQY
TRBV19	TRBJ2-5	ASKAGQPGVVQETQY
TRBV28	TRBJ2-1	ASSLSWTGYNEQF
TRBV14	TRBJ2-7	ASSQGGGFSYEQY
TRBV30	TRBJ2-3	AWSGGGITDTQY
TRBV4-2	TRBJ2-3	ASSQAWTSGTKGTDRY
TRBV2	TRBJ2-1	ASSERGGSYNEQF
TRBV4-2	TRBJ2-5	ASSQEKGGETQY
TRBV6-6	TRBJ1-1	ASSTRGAEAF
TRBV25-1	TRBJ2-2	ASSERRDAQAGELF
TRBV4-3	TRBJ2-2	ASSPSGGRASGELF
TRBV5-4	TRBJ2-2	ASSPRTSGSFPGELF
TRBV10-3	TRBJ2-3	AISVGAGGQFTDTQY
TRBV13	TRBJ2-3	ASLWMTSGRTIGADTQY
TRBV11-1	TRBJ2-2	ASSMPQGEDTGELF
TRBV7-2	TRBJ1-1	ASSSRRGLGITEAF
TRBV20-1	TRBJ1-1	SARDGPRAF
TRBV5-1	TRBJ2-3	ASLSGGGTDTQY
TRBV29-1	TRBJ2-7	SVARGAYEQY
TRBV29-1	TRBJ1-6	SVGQGGSPLH
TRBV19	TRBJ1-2	ASTTDRADGYT
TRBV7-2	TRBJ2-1	ASSLLGQGEQF
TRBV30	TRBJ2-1	AWSVLGGYNEQF
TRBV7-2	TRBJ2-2	ASSRSRDTGELF
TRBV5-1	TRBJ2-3	ASSLQDRATDTQY
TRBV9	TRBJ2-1	ASSTRTSGESPGYNEQF
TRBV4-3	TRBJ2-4	ASSQDHSGVAKNIQY
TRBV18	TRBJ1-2	ASSPQAQGNGYT
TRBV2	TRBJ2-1	ASSTRGVQFSYNEQF
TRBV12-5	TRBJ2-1	ASGFPRGGVNEQF
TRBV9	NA	ASSVSGGYEQY
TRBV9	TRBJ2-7	ASTPDLTGSYEQY
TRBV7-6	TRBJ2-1	ASSPRTGGSYNEQF
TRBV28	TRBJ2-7	ASRPQGTGLEQY
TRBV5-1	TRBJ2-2	ASSLTPNTGELF
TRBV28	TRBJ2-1	ASRTQGAQGNEQF
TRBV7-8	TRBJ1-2	ASSPRNGHYT
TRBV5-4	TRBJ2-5	ASSLVASGQETQY
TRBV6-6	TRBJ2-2	ASSYSMTGELF
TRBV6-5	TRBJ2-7	ASSYRGTAYEQY
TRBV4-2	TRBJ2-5	ASSQHPGRAQETQY
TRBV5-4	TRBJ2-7	ASTPGGNTPYEQY
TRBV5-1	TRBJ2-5	ASRLTPSREGETQY
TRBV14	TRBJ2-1	ASRLAGGGDEQF
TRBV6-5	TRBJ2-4	ASSPYRLAKNIQY
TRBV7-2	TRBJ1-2	ASSSLRGANYGYT
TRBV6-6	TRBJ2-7	ASSYSGPGGHEQY
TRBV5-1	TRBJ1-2	ASSARGGNGYT
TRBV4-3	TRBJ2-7	ASSVGQGGFSEQY
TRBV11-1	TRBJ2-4	ASSFEAKNIQY
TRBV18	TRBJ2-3	ASSPPRRGAIDTQY
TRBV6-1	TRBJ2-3	ASRGGDTQY
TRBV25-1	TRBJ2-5	ASRSTGKATQY
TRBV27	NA	ASQRNPYEQY
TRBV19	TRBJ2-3	ATRNRDKFTDTQY
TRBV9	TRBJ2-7	ASSVAGQGAYEQY
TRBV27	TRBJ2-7	ASRKNSGLVYEQY